These 7 T cell receptor beta chains were all obtained from the same sample, sequenced in a study of neurological immune-mediated disorders. From the 5' RACE reads, TCRdb called clonotypes with MiXCR, one entry per CDR3 protein. This sample has 30,000 or so distinct CDR3 sequences, with roughly an eighth found just once. The sample consisted of PBMCs. The receptors here all came from a man aged 55-75 years in good health.

This clonotype was picked up many times. The chain links TRBV4-3 to TRBJ2-3; D remains ambiguous. CDR1 and CDR2 (germline): LGHNA, YSLEER. V was clipped by 0 bases and J by 0 bases, with 13 bases between them. The CDR3 runs 17 residues. The CDR3 here is CASSQDVGPSSTDTQYF. The CDR3 bases are TGCGCCAGCAGCCAAGATGTTGGACCATCTAGCACAGATACGCAGTATTTT.

This clonotype was recorded at least ten times. The chain is built from TRBV6-1 and TRBJ2-2; unclear D gene. Germline CDR1 MNHNS, CDR2 SASEGT. V lost 10 bases, J lost 4 bases, and 16 bases lay in between. The CDR3 length is 14 residues. DNA for the CDR3: TGTGCCATCGGTTGGGCAGTTAGCACCGGGGAGCTGTTTTTT. It encodes CAIGWAVSTGELFF.

This clonotype was seen repeatedly, ten times or more. The genes are TRBV7-2 and TRBJ2-7; 15 bases align to TRBD2. Germline CDR1 SGHTA, CDR2 FQGNSA. The CDR3 has 14 residues. The junction had 2 bases not matched to a gene; V was cut back by 4 bases and J by 7 bases. The CDR3 DNA follows: TGTGCCAGCAGCTGGACTAGCGGGAGGGTTGAGCAGTACTTC. Its translation is CASSWTSGRVEQYF. The whole variable domain, filled in from reference TRBV7-2 and TRBJ2-7, reads GAGVSQSPSNKVTEKGKDVELRCDPISGHTALYWYRQSLGQGLEFLIYFQGNSAPDKSGLPSDRFSAERTGGSVSTLTIQRTQQEDSAVYLCASSWTSGRVEQYFGPGTRLTVT.

This clonotype was counted ten times or more. This rearrangement joins TRBV2 to TRBJ2-4, with D maybe TRBD2 (5 bases). This CDR3 spans 15 amino acids. In germline, CDR1 is SNHLY, CDR2 FYNNEI. The V end lost 4 bases, the J end lost 1 base, and 11 bases lay between the germline ends. The CDR3 protein is CASSGKGAAKNIQYF. In DNA, the CDR3 is TGTGCCAGCAGTGGAAAGGGAGCGGCCAAAAACATTCAGTACTTC.

In this sample, this clonotype is medium-sized. This rearrangement joins TRBV20-1 to TRBJ2-5, with TRBD2 matching 13 bases. The CDR3 has 15 residues. The junction had 8 bases not matched to a gene; V was cut back by 6 bases and J by 4 bases. CDR1 and CDR2 from the germline V gene are DFQATT and SNEGSKA (reference sequence). DNA of the CDR3: TGCAGTGCCCCAACTAGCGGGGGGGCCCGAGAGACCCAGTACTTC. Its protein is CSAPTSGGARETQYF.

The chain recombines TRBV11-2 with TRBJ1-1; D uncertain. Germline CDR1 is SGHAT and CDR2 is FQNNGV. Trimming took off 0 bases at V and 10 bases at J, with 12 bases between the two ends. The CDR3 totals 13 residues. As DNA, the CDR3 is TGTGCCAGCAGCTTAGAACAACCGATGGGAGCTTTCTTT. Amino acid sequence: CASSLEQPMGAFF.

This clonotype was seen ten or more times. One junction end does not reproduce the germline sequence, and a read error may be involved. CDR3 DNA sequence: TGTGCCAGCAGCCAAGGCCCGGCAGCCGAAGAATTC. This sequence encodes CASSQGPAAEEF. The chain employs TRBV3-1 and TRBJ1-2, with unresolved D. Germline CDR1 and CDR2: LGHDT and YNNKEL (reference sequence). The CDR3 has 12 residues. Filled out from reference TRBV3-1 and TRBJ1-2, the complete variable domain reads DTAVSQTPKYLVTQMGNDKSIKCEQNLGHDTMYWYKQDSKKFLKIMFSYNNKELIINETVPNRFSPKSPDKAHLNLHINSLELGDSAVYFCASSQGPAAEEFGSGTRLTVV.